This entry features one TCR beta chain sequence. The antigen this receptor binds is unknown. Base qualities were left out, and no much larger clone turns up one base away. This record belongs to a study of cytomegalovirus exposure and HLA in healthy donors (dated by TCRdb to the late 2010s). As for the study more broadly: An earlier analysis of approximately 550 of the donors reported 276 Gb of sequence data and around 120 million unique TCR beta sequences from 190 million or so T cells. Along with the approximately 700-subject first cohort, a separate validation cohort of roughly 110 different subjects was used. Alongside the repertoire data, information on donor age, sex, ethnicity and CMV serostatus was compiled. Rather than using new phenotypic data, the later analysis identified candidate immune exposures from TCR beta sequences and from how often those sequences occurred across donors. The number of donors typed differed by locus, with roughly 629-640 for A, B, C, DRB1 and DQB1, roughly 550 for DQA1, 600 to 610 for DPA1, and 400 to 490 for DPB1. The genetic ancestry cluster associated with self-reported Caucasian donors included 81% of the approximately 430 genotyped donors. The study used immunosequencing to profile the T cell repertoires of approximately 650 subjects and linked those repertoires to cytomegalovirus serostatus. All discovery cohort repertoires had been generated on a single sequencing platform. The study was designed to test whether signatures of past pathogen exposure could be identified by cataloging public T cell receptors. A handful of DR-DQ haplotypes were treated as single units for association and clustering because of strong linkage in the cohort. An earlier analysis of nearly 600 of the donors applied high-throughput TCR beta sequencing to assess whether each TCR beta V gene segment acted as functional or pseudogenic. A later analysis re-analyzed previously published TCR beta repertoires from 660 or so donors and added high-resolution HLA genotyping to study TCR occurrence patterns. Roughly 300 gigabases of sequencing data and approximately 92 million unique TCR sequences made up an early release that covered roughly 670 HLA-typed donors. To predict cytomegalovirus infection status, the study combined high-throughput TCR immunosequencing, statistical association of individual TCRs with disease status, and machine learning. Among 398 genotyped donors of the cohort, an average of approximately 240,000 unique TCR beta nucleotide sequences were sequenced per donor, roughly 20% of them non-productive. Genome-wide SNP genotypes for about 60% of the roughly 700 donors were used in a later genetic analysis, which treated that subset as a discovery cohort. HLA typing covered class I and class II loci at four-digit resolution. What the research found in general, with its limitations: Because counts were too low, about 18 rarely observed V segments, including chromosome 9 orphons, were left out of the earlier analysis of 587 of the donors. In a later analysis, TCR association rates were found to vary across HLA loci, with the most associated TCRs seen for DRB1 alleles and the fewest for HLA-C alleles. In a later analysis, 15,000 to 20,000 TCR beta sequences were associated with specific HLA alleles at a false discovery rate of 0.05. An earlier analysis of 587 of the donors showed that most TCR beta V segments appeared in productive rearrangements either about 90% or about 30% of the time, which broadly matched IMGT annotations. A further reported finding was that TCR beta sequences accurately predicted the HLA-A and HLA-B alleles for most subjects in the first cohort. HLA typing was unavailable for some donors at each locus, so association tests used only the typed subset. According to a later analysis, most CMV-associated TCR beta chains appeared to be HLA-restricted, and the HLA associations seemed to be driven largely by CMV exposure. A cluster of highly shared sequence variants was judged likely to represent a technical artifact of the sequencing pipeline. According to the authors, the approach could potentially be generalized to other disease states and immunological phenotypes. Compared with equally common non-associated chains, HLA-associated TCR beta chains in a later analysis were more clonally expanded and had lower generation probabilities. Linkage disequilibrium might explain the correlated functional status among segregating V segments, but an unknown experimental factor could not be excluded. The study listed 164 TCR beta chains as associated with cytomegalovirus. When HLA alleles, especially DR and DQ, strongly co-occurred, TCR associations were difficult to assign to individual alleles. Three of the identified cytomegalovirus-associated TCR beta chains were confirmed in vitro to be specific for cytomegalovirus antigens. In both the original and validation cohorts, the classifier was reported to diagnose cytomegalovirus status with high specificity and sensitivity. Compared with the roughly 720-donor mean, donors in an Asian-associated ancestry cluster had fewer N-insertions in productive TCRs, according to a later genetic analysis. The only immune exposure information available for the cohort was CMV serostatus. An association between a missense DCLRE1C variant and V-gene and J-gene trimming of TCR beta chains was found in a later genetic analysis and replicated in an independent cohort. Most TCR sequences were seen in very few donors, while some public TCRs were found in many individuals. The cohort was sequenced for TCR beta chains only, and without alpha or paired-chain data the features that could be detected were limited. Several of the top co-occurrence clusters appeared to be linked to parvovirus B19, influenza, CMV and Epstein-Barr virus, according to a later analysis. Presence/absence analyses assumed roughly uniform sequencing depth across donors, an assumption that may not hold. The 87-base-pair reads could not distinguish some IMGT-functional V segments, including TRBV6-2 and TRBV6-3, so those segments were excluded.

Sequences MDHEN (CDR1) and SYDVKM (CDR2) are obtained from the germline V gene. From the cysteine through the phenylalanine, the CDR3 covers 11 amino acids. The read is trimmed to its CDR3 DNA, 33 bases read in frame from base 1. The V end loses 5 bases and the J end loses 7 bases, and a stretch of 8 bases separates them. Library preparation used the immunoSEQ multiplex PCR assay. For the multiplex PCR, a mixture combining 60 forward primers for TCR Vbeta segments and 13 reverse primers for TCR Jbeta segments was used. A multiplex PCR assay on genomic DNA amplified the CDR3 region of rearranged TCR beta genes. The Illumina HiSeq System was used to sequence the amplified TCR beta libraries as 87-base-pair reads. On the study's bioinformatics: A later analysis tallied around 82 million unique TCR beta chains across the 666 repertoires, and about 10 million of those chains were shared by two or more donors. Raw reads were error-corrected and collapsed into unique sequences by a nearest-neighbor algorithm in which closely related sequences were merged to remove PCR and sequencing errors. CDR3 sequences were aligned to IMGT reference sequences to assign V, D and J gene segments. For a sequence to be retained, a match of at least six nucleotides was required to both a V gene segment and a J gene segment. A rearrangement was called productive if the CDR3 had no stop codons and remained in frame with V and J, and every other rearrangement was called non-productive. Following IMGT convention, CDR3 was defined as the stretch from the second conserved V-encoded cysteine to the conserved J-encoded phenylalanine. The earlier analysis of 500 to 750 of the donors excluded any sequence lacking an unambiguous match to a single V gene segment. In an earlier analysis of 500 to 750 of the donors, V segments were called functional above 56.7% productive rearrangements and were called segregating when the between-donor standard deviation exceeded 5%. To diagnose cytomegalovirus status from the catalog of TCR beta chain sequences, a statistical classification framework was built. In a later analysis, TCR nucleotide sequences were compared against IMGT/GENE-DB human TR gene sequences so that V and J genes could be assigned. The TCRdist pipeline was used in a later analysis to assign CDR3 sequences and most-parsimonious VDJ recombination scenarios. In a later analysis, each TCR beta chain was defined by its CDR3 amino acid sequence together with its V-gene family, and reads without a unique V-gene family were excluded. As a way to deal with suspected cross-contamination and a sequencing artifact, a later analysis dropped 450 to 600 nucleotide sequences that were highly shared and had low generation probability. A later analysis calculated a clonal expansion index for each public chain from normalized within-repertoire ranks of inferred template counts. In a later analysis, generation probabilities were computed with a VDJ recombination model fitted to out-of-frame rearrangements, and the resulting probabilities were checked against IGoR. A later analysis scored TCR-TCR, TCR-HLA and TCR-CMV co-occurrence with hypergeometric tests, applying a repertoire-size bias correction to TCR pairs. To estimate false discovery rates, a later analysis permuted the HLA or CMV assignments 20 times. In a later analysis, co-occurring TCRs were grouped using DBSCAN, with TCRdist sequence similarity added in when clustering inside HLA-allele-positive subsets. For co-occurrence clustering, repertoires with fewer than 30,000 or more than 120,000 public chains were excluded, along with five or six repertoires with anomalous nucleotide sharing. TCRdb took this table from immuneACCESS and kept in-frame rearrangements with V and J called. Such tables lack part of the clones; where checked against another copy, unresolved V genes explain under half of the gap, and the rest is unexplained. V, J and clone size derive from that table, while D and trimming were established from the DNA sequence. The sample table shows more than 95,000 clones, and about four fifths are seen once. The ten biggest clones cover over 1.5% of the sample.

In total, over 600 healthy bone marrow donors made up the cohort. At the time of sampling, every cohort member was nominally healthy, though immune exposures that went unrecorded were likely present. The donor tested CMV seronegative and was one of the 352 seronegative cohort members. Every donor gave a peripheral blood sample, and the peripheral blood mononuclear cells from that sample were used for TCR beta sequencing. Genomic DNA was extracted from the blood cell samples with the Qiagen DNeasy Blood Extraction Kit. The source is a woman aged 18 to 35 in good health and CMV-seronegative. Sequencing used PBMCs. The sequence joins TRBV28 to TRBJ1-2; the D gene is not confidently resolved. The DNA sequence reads TGTGCCAGCAGTAGTGAGCGTGGCTACACCTTC. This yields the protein CASSSERGYTF.